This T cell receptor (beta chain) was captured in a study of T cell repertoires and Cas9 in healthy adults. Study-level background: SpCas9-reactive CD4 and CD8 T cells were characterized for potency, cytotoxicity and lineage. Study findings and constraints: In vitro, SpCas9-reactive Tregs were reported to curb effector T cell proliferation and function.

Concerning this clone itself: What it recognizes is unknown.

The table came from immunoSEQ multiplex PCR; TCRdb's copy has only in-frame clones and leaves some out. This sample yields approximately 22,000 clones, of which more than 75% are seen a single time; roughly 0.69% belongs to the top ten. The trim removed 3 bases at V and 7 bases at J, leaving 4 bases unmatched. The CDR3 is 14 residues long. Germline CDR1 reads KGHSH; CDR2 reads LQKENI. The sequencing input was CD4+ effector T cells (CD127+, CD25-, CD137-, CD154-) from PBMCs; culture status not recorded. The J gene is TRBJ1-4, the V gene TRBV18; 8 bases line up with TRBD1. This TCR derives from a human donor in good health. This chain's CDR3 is CASSPYRGGEKLFF. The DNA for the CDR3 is TGTGCCAGCTCACCCTACAGGGGGGGTGAAAAACTGTTTTTT.